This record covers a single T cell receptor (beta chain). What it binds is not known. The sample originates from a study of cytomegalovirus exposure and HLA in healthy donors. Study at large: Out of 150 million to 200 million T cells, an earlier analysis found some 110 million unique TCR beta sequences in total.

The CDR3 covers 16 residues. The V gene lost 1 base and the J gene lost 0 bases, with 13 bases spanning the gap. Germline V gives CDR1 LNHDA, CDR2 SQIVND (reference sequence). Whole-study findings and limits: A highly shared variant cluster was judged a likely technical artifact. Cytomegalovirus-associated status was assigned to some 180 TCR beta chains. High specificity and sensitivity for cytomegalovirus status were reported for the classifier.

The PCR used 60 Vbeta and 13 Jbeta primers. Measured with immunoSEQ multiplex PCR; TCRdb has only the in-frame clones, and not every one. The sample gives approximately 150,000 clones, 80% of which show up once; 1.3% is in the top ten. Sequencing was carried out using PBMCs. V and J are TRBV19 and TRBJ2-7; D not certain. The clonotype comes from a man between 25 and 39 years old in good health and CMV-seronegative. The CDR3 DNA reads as TGTGCCAGTAGTATAGCCTGGTCCGGTAGCTCCTACGAGCAGTACTTC. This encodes CASSIAWSGSSYEQYF.